One and the same sample provided the 17 T cell receptor beta chains below, sequenced in a study of T cells in Graves' hyperthyroidism and ophthalmopathy. RNA transcripts were the template for amplifying TCR beta CDR3 regions. The primer set for the first-round RT-PCR of the TCR CDR3 was HTBI. Via MiXCR, TCRdb re-called the multiplex PCR reads, giving one row per CDR3 protein. Found here are 370,000 or so distinct CDR3 sequences, 15% to 19% of them singletons; the top ten hold approximately 30%. Input material: blood. Receptors originate from a woman under 30 with Graves' hyperthyroidism that later progressed to Graves' ophthalmopathy.

The rearrangement uses TRBV7-9 and TRBJ1-2; TRBD1 aligns across 8 bases. V lost 5 bases, J lost 0 bases, and 8 bases stayed unmatched. CDR1 SEHNR and CDR2 FQNEAQ come from the germline V gene (reference sequence). The CDR3 sequence is 16 residues long. The CDR3 bases are TGTGCCAGCAGCGCCACAGGGGGGGGAACTAACTATGGCTACACCTTC. This codes for CASSATGGGTNYGYTF.

The sample holds many counts of this clonotype. This chain joins TRBV20-1 and TRBJ2-7; 10 bases match TRBD1. Germline values: CDR1 DFQATT, CDR2 SNEGSKA (reference sequence). The length of the CDR3 is 13 residues. Losses at the gene ends were 3 bases for V and 3 bases for J; bases not matched to a gene: 2. The CDR3 reads CSASRDRGYEQYF. CDR3 bases: TGCAGTGCTAGCCGGGACAGGGGCTACGAGCAGTACTTC.

The V call is TRBV2, the J call TRBJ1-4; D unclear. V was cut by 4 bases and J by 8 bases, with 14 bases left in between. The CDR3 length is 14 residues. The germline gives CDR1 SNHLY, CDR2 FYNNEI. The chain's CDR3 is CASSALGLEEKLFF. In DNA form, the CDR3 reads TGTGCCAGCAGTGCGCTAGGGCTTGAAGAAAAACTGTTTTTT.

This rearrangement joins TRBV5-1 to TRBJ1-2; TRBD1 might be the D (6 bases). Germline assignment: CDR1 SGHRS and CDR2 YFSETQ. The CDR3 has 14 residues. V lost 4 bases and J 5 bases, leaving 15 bases between the germline ends. CDR3 residues: CASSPIQGGYGYTF. The CDR3 DNA reads TGCGCCAGCAGCCCCATACAGGGAGGATATGGCTACACCTTC.

Notes on this clonotype: A much bigger clone sits one base away, suggesting this may be a read error. In this CDR3 the conserved last residue, phenylalanine or tryptophan, is missing, so a read error is likely. The chain joins TRBV18 to TRBJ2-3; D tentatively reads TRBD1 or TRBD2 (5 bases each). CDR1 and CDR2 from the germline V gene are KGHSH and LQKENI. V lost 0 bases to trimming and J lost 6 bases, with 10 bases between them. The CDR3 extends over 14 amino acids. CDR3 protein: CASSPPLGEDTQYS. CDR3 DNA: TGTGCCAGCTCACCACCTCTGGGGGAGGATACGCAGTATTCT.

This clonotype came up a few times. This rearrangement joins TRBV7-2 to TRBJ2-4; TRBD2 is a possible D gene (6 bases). The germline V gene has CDR1 SGHTA and CDR2 FQGNSA. The CDR3 runs 16 residues. The V gene lost 1 base and the J gene lost 3 bases, with 13 bases spanning the gap. The CDR3 DNA reads TGTGCCAGCAGCTTAGATGGGGCGGGGTTCAAAAACATTCAGTACTTC. Its translation: CASSLDGAGFKNIQYF.

Many counts were recorded for this clonotype. J is TRBJ1-4 and V is TRBV2, with unresolved D. CDR1 SNHLY and CDR2 FYNNEI come from the germline V gene. This CDR3 region has 16 residues. V lost 5 bases to trimming and J lost 5 bases, with 18 bases between them. CDR3 DNA: TGTGCCAGCAGTACCGCCCGCGGAAGTCTGAATGAAAAACTGTTTTTT. Protein product: CASSTARGSLNEKLFF.

This clonotype was recorded at least ten times. The rearrangement joins TRBV24-1 to TRBJ2-3; the match to TRBD2 covers 12 bases. The CDR3 consists of 16 residues. Trimming cost V 1 base and J 5 bases; bases outside gene matches: 3. Germline V gives CDR1 KGHDR, CDR2 SFDVKD. CDR3 protein: CATSDFPTSGRDTQYF. The DNA for the CDR3 is TGTGCCACCAGTGATTTCCCGACTAGCGGGAGAGATACGCAGTATTTT.

This clonotype came up a few times. The chain uses TRBV5-6 and TRBJ2-5; 7 bases align to TRBD1. Germline CDR1 and CDR2: SGHDT and YYEEEE. J gave up 7 bases and V 3 bases, and 9 bases lay outside the gene matches. The CDR3 has 14 residues. The CDR3 reads CASSWGTEEGTQYF. The CDR3 DNA sequence: TGTGCCAGCAGCTGGGGGACAGAAGAAGGGACCCAGTACTTC.

This clonotype was detected only a few times. The rearrangement joins TRBV28 to TRBJ1-1; D ambiguous. The V end was cut by 2 bases, the J end by 5 bases, with 9 bases between. The CDR3 contains 13 residues. Germline V gene lookup returns CDR1 MDHEN and CDR2 SYDVKM. CDR3 in amino acids: CASSLIGGTEAFF. The CDR3 coding sequence is TGTGCCAGCAGTTTAATAGGTGGTACTGAAGCTTTCTTT.

This clonotype was counted ten times or more. J is TRBJ2-7 and V is TRBV20-1, with 8 bases aligning to TRBD1. Germline V gene data show CDR1 as DFQATT and CDR2 as SNEGSKA (reference sequence). This CDR3 has 17 residues. V was clipped by 5 bases and J by 5 bases; unmatched bases: 20. CDR3 bases: TGCAGTGCTTTGGCCGGACAGGGCTCGCTGCTTCGGGACGAGCAGTACTTC. Amino acid sequence: CSALAGQGSLLRDEQYF.

This clonotype has a handful of counts. This chain links TRBV9 with TRBJ2-7, with D possibly being TRBD2 (5 bases). This CDR3 has 15 amino acids. V was clipped by 4 bases and J by 7 bases, with 21 bases between them. CDR1 and CDR2 (germline): SGDLS, YYNGEE. The DNA of the CDR3 is TGTGCCAGCAGCTCCGGACTGGGCTACGGTGATGAGCAGTACTTC. It encodes CASSSGLGYGDEQYF. Full variable domain (outside the CDR3, taken from reference TRBV9 and TRBJ2-7): DSGVTQTPKHLITATGQRVTLRCSPRSGDLSVYWYQQSLDQGLQFLIQYYNGEERAKGNILERFSAQQFPDLHSELNLSSLELGDSALYFCASSSGLGYGDEQYFGPGTRLTVT.

The chain joins TRBV29-1 to TRBJ1-2, with D tentatively TRBD1 (6 bases). The germline V gene encodes CDR1 SQVTM and CDR2 ANQGSEA. V was shortened by 0 bases and J by 6 bases, with 14 bases between the two germline ends. The CDR3 has 14 residues. CDR3 sequence (DNA): TGCAGCGTTGAAGATTGGGTGGGGGGCGATGGCTACACCTTC. It encodes CSVEDWVGGDGYTF.

This clonotype was counted ten times or more. The J gene is TRBJ1-2, the V gene TRBV20-1; 8 bases match TRBD1. Germline CDR1 reads DFQATT; CDR2 reads SNEGSKA (reference sequence). The V and J ends lost 8 bases and 4 bases, in that order; junction bases with no gene match: 3. This CDR3 contains 11 residues. The CDR3 bases are TGCAGTTATACAGGGGGCTATGGCTACACCTTC. Residues: CSYTGGYGYTF.

V gene TRBV4-1 combines with J gene TRBJ2-4, with 7 bases that match TRBD2. There are 13 residues in the CDR3. Unmatched junction bases numbered 5, after V lost 0 bases and J lost 12 bases. Germline V lookup: CDR1 MGHRA, CDR2 YSYEKL. The CDR3 DNA reads TGCGCCAGCAGCCAAGACCGGGGGACTACTCAGTACTTC. This sequence encodes CASSQDRGTTQYF.

This clonotype was counted a few times. The CDR3 loop reads CASSDRGGRGDQPQHF. The CDR3 DNA is TGTGCCAGCAGTGACCGGGGGGGGAGGGGTGATCAGCCCCAGCATTTT. The chain couples TRBV2 to TRBJ1-5, with a weak D call TRBD1 (5 bases). CDR1 and CDR2 from the germline V gene are SNHLY and FYNNEI. Trimming pared 3 bases from V and 5 bases from J, leaving 17 bases between. The CDR3 is 16 amino acids.

On this clonotype itself: At one of its ends the junction is not consistent with the germline gene, which may arise from a read error. This chain joins TRBV7-3 and TRBJ2-7; TRBD2 agrees at 8 bases. The CDR3 totals 15 residues. CDR1 and CDR2 from the germline V gene are SGHTA and FQGTGA. CDR3 nucleotides: TGTGCCAGCAGCTTAAACGGGAGGGGGGCCTACAAGCAGTACTTC. It is translated as CASSLNGRGAYKQYF. The complete variable domain, with remaining parts taken from reference TRBV7-3 and TRBJ2-7, reads GAGVSQTPSNKVTEKGKYVELRCDPISGHTALYWYRQSLGQGPEFLIYFQGTGAADDSGLPNDRFFAVRPEGSVSTLKIQRTERGDSAVYLCASSLNGRGAYKQYFGPGTRLTVT.